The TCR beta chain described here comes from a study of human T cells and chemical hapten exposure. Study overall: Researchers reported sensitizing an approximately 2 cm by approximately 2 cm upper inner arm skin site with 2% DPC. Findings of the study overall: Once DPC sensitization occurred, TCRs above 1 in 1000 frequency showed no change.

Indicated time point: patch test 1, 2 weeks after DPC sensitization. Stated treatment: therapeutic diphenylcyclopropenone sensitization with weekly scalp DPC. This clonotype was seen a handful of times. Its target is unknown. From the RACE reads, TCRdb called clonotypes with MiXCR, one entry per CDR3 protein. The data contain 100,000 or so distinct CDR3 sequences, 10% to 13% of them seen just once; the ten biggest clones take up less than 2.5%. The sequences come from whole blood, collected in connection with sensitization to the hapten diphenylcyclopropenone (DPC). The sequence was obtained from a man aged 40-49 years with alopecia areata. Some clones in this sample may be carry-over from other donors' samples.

The CDR3 loop is CSARSGTSGSTDTQYF. CDR3 in DNA: TGCAGTGCGCGTTCCGGGACTAGCGGGAGCACAGATACGCAGTATTTT. The chain joins TRBV20-1 to TRBJ2-3; 12 positions agree with TRBD2. Germline loops: CDR1 DFQATT, CDR2 SNEGSKA (reference sequence). The CDR3 has 16 amino acids. With 6 bases clipped from V and 0 bases from J, the junction kept 7 bases outside the gene matches.